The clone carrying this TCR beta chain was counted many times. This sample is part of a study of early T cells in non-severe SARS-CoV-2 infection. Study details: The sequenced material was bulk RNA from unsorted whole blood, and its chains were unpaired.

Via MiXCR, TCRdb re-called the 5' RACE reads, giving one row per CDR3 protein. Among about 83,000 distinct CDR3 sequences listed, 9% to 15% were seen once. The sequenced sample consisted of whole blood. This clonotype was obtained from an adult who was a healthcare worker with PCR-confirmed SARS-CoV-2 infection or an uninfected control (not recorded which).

This chain's CDR3 is CSARDPRGNDEQFF. DNA for the CDR3: TGCAGTGCTAGAGATCCGAGGGGTAACGATGAGCAGTTCTTC. The chain recombines TRBV20-1 with TRBJ2-1; D could derive from TRBD1 or TRBD2 (5 bases each). With 0 bases removed from V and 8 bases from J, the gap between germline ends came to 14 bases. The CDR3 consists of 14 residues. Germline assignment: CDR1 DFQATT and CDR2 SNEGSKA (reference sequence).